Shown below are 15 T cell receptor beta chains from a single sample sequenced in a study of cytomegalovirus exposure and HLA in healthy donors listed by TCRdb under 2017. The library was obtained by the immunoSEQ multiplex PCR assay. For the multiplex PCR, a mixture combining 60 forward primers for TCR Vbeta segments and 13 reverse primers for TCR Jbeta segments was used. In TCRdb, the immuneACCESS table is reduced to in-frame sequences with V and J assigned. These tables do not hold every clone; where another copy was compared, an unresolved V gene accounts for under half, and the others remain unexplained. In this sample the table shows 150,000 to 200,000 clones, more than 70% of which occur a single time. Around 0.98% of the sample goes to the ten largest clones. Sequenced: PBMCs. Source of these receptors: a young man in good health and CMV-seronegative.

This chain joins TRBV27 and TRBJ2-2; D is possibly TRBD1 (5 bases). The germline V and J ends were trimmed by 6 bases and 6 bases, with 20 bases remaining between them. Germline CDR1 is MNHEY and CDR2 is SMNVEV (reference sequence). This CDR3 spans 16 amino acids. CDR3 sequence (DNA): TGTGCCAGCAGAACCTTCCCCCCTCCAGGGCCCGGGGAGCTGTTTTTT. Its translation is CASRTFPPPGPGELFF.

This chain links TRBV6-1 with TRBJ1-6; TRBD1 is a possible D gene (5 bases). V dropped 1 base and J dropped 3 bases, with 19 bases sitting between them. This CDR3 is 19 amino acids long. The germline V gene has CDR1 MNHNS and CDR2 SASEGT. CDR3 residues: CASSEDPWTRPFYNSPLHF. The DNA of the CDR3 is TGTGCCAGCAGTGAAGACCCCTGGACAAGGCCCTTCTATAATTCACCCCTCCACTTT.

The chain has TRBV30 and TRBJ2-2, with a tentative D call TRBD2 (5 bases). CDR1 is GTSNPN, CDR2 SVGIG, per germline (reference sequence). Trimming pared 0 bases from V and 6 bases from J, leaving 5 bases between. The CDR3 is 12 amino acids. The DNA of the CDR3 is TGTGCCTGGAGTGTACTAGCCGGGGAGCTGTTTTTT. Its protein is CAWSVLAGELFF. Full variable domain (missing parts from reference TRBV30 and TRBJ2-2): SQTIHQWPATLVQPVGSPLSLECTVEGTSNPNLYWYRQAAGRGLQLLFYSVGIGQISSEVPQNLSASRPQDRQFILSSKKLLLSDSGFYLCAWSVLAGELFFGEGSRLTVL.

This clone has only a few counts. V gene TRBV9 combines with J gene TRBJ1-2; tentative D call: TRBD1 (5 bases). The V and J ends lost 0 bases and 4 bases respectively, with 13 bases between them. The CDR3 length is 15 residues. Germline-derived CDR1 and CDR2 are SGDLS and YYNGEE. CDR3: CASSVGPLRGYGYTF. In nucleotides, the CDR3 is TGTGCCAGCAGCGTAGGGCCCTTAAGGGGCTATGGCTACACCTTC.

V gene TRBV10-1 combines with J gene TRBJ2-5; the match to TRBD2 covers 7 bases. Germline-derived CDR1 and CDR2 are WNHNN and SYGVQD (reference sequence). The V and J ends lost 3 bases and 2 bases, in that order; junction bases with no gene match: 3. This CDR3 region has 14 residues. The CDR3 nucleotides are TGCGCCAGCAGTGAAAGTAGCGGGCAAGAGACCCAGTACTTC. This gives the protein CASSESSGQETQYF.

The V and J genes are TRBV5-1 and TRBJ2-1; 11 bases fit TRBD1. Germline assignment: CDR1 SGHRS and CDR2 YFSETQ. After removal of 7 bases from V and 3 bases from J, the junction contained 6 bases not matched to a gene. This CDR3 comprises 15 residues. The chain's CDR3 is CASAPGTGGYNEQFF. The CDR3 region has the DNA TGCGCCAGCGCCCCCGGGACAGGGGGCTACAATGAGCAGTTCTTC.

The chain is built from TRBV27 and TRBJ2-7, with a possible D match to TRBD1 (6 bases). The length of the CDR3 is 15 residues. V lost 3 bases and J 0 bases, leaving 12 bases between the germline ends. Germline V CDR1 and CDR2: MNHEY, SMNVEV (reference sequence). This CDR3 is CASSFTGLSSYEQYF. CDR3 bases: TGTGCCAGCAGTTTTACAGGGTTGTCCTCCTACGAGCAGTACTTC.

The gene calls are TRBV27 and TRBJ1-1; 12 nucleotides align to TRBD1. V lost 4 bases, J lost 3 bases, and 15 bases stayed unmatched. The CDR3 covers 19 residues. Germline assignment: CDR1 MNHEY and CDR2 SMNVEV (reference sequence). The CDR3 reads CASSYRDRGQGFWDTEAFF. DNA of the CDR3: TGTGCCAGCAGTTACCGGGACAGGGGGCAAGGTTTTTGGGACACTGAAGCTTTCTTT.

J is TRBJ2-7 and V is TRBV9; D possibly corresponds to TRBD1 (6 bases). This CDR3 is built from 14 residues. The germline V gene has CDR1 SGDLS and CDR2 YYNGEE. Trimming took 4 bases from V and 4 from J, leaving 15 bases between them. CDR3 region: CASSFQGLDYEQYF. Written as DNA, the CDR3 is TGTGCCAGCAGCTTCCAGGGGTTAGATTACGAGCAGTACTTC.

The chain combines TRBV6-6 with TRBJ2-7; maybe TRBD1 (5 bases). The CDR3 has 15 amino acids. Trimming took 0 bases from V and 4 from J, leaving 13 bases between them. Germline V gives CDR1 MNHNY, CDR2 SVGAGI (reference sequence). CDR3 amino acids: CASSYSGQGNYEQYF. DNA for the CDR3: TGTGCCAGCAGTTACTCGGGGCAGGGAAATTACGAGCAGTACTTC.

This chain joins TRBV19 and TRBJ2-6, with TRBD1 identical over 10 bases. Germline V lookup: CDR1 LNHDA, CDR2 SQIVND (reference sequence). V shed 4 bases, J shed 3 bases, and the junction held 3 bases outside the gene matches. The CDR3 length is 16 residues. CDR3 loop: CASSTTGGGGANVLTF. CDR3 nucleotides: TGTGCCAGTAGTACGACAGGGGGCGGTGGGGCCAACGTCCTGACTTTC.

DNA for the CDR3: TGTGCCATCAGTGCGCAGAAAAACTATGGCTACACCTTC. Its translation is CAISAQKNYGYTF. The J gene is TRBJ1-2, the V gene TRBV10-3; D remains ambiguous. V was trimmed by 4 bases and J by 2 bases, leaving 8 bases between them. Germline CDR1 is ENHRY and CDR2 is SYGVKD. The CDR3 runs 13 residues.

The rearrangement joins TRBV11-3 to TRBJ2-1; 11 bases are a match to TRBD2. This CDR3 has 16 amino acids. The V gene's germline CDR1 is SGHNT and CDR2 YENEEA. V was clipped by 5 bases and J by 4 bases; unmatched bases: 7. The CDR3, as DNA: TGTGCCAGCAGCAACGCCGGGACTAGCGGATACAATGAGCAGTTCTTC. Encoded protein: CASSNAGTSGYNEQFF.

The genes are TRBV6-5 and TRBJ2-7, with a weak D call TRBD2 (5 bases). Germline CDR1 is MNHEY and CDR2 is SVGAGI. V shed 0 bases and J shed 4 bases, with 16 bases lying between them. The CDR3 loop spans 16 amino acids. In nucleotides, the CDR3 is TGTGCCAGCAGTTACTCCGCGGGCCAGTTAGGTTACGAGCAGTACTTC. Residues: CASSYSAGQLGYEQYF.

This sequence joins TRBV2 and TRBJ2-5, with TRBD2 matching 16 bases. Trimming took 4 bases from V and 5 from J; bases not matched to a gene: 7. Germline V CDR1 and CDR2: SNHLY, FYNNEI. The CDR3 consists of 17 residues. The CDR3 loop is CASSAGTSGGARETQYF. CDR3 DNA: TGTGCCAGCAGTGCCGGGACTAGCGGGGGGGCCCGGGAGACCCAGTACTTC. The complete variable domain, with remaining parts taken from reference TRBV2 and TRBJ2-5, reads EPEVTQTPSHQVTQMGQEVILRCVPISNHLYFYWYRQILGQKVEFLVSFYNNEISEKSEIFDDQFSVERPDGSNFTLKIRSTKLEDSAMYFCASSAGTSGGARETQYFGPGTRLLVL.